The present T cell receptor (beta chain) was sequenced within a study of response to subunit inactivated influenza vaccine. Trimming took 0 bases from V and 4 from J, leaving 20 bases between them. Germline V CDR1 and CDR2: DFQATT, SNEGSKA (reference sequence). The CDR3 consists of 17 residues. A single record per CDR3 protein comes from TCRdb applying MiXCR to the RT-PCR reads. The sample includes a few hundred thousand distinct CDR3 sequences, 20% to 25% of them seen just once. The V and J genes are TRBV20-1 and TRBJ2-3; maybe TRBD2 (6 bases). This specimen was PBMCs from blood, taken 21 months after vaccination. The receptor comes from a man between 50 and 70 years old who received an inactivated influenza vaccine. CDR3 loop: CSARDFKRVTGSDTQYF. As DNA, the CDR3 is TGCAGTGCTAGAGATTTCAAGCGGGTAACCGGGTCAGATACGCAGTATTTT.